This TCR beta chain was identified during a study of Ad26.COV2.S vaccination and SARS-CoV-2 variants. Study information: Participants got Ad26.COV2.S intramuscularly, once or twice 56 days apart.

Treatment here: some 20 received Ad26.COV2.S at low or high dose, single or two shots; about five received placebo; per-sample allocation not given. The samples were gathered on day 63 after the first injection of vaccine or placebo. TCRdb's table, derived via immunoSEQ multiplex PCR, lists solely in-frame clones and lacks some. The table includes fewer than 400,000 clones, around four fifths detected once. Notes on the study in general: Non-spike TCR breadth was similar in vaccine and placebo recipients.

Comments on this clone: Its target is unknown.

The sequence was obtained from a person aged 18 to 65 who received the Ad26.COV2.S COVID-19 vaccine or a placebo. The material sequenced was peripheral blood, taken in a trial of Ad26.COV2.S vaccine versus placebo.

The CDR3 coding sequence is TGTGCCAGCAGTCAAGGCCGGACCCCTAAAAACATTCAGTACTTC. It translates to CASSQGRTPKNIQYF. The rearrangement links TRBV2 to TRBJ2-4; D remains ambiguous. Deletions cut 5 bases from V and 4 bases from J, with 15 bases between. The CDR3 is 15 residues long. Per the germline V gene, CDR1 is SNHLY and CDR2 is FYNNEI.